This T cell receptor beta chain was observed in a study of T-cell reconstitution after alpha-beta-depleted transplantation in children. V lost 6 bases to trimming and J lost 4 bases, with 16 bases between them. This CDR3 has 15 amino acids. The study, taken as a whole, reports: Alpha-beta T cells present about two months after transplant were reported to originate from several hundred expanded graft clones. Surviving recipient cells, namely T cells and thymic progenitors, were the source of high day-60 TCRbeta diversity in some patients. One year after transplant, T-cell counts and diversity came mostly from newly produced T cells.

This clonotype was picked up a small number of times. The target antigen is unknown. The library targeted TCRbeta and was prepared with unique molecular identifiers. TCRdb ran MiXCR on the PCR reads and lists one entry per CDR3 protein. The repertoire includes 98,000 or so distinct CDR3 sequences, more than 20% of them detected once, and about 21% sits in the top ten. This sequence was found in a boy younger than 10 with acute lymphoblastic leukemia, due to receive a stem cell transplant. The sample was PBMCs, taken before TCRalphabeta/CD19-depleted stem cell transplant. The rearrangement joins TRBV12-3 or TRBV12-4 to TRBJ2-1; TRBD1 might be the D (6 bases). DNA for the CDR3: TGTGCCAGCAGCCCAACGACAGGATCATACAATGAGCAGTTCTTC. It encodes CASSPTTGSYNEQFF.